The rows below give T cell receptor beta chains drawn from one sample of a study of human T cells and chemical hapten exposure. From the RACE reads, TCRdb called clonotypes with MiXCR, one entry per CDR3 protein. The repertoire holds a few hundred thousand distinct CDR3 sequences, with roughly 4.8% as singletons. Sample: whole blood, taken in connection with sensitization to the hapten diphenylcyclopropenone (DPC). The source is a woman aged 45-59 years with alopecia areata. Some clones in this sample may be carry-over from other donors' samples. The conserved cysteine and the conserved F or W are not part of the CDR3 here. Rows give clone size only sometimes, using once, few, many, or a class for an expanded clone.

clone_size: few; j_call: TRBJ2-1; v_call: TRBV10-3; cdr3_aa: AIRTTPTSEQF
clone_size: many; j_call: TRBJ2-2; v_call: TRBV12-3/TRBV12-4; cdr3_aa: ASSLKVGSGGLNTGELF
clone_size: many; j_call: TRBJ2-7; v_call: TRBV27; cdr3_aa: ASSQVAGGYEQY
clone_size: many; j_call: TRBJ2-3; v_call: TRBV11-3; cdr3_aa: ASSPGGGSTDTQY
clone_size: few; j_call: TRBJ1-4; v_call: TRBV12-3/TRBV12-4; cdr3_aa: ASSPRDSKSEKLF
clone_size: many; j_call: TRBJ2-5; v_call: TRBV29-1; cdr3_aa: SVTGAEETQY
clone_size: many; j_call: TRBJ2-3; v_call: TRBV29-1; cdr3_aa: SVGTLTLTDTQY
clone_size: many; j_call: TRBJ1-3; v_call: TRBV28; cdr3_aa: ASRGTVNSGNTIY
clone_size: many; j_call: TRBJ1-6; v_call: TRBV30; cdr3_aa: AWSPHGGTTNSPLH
clone_size: many; j_call: TRBJ2-1; v_call: TRBV27; cdr3_aa: ASSLSRDLYNEQF
clone_size: many; j_call: TRBJ1-5; v_call: TRBV7-2; cdr3_aa: ASSLVGGDQPQH
clone_size: many; j_call: TRBJ1-6; v_call: TRBV14; cdr3_aa: ASSQDRGGYNSPLH
clone_size: .; j_call: TRBJ1-3; v_call: TRBV6-5; cdr3_aa: ASSYSDRPSGNTIY
clone_size: many; j_call: TRBJ1-5; v_call: TRBV7-4; cdr3_aa: ASSFRTGGNQPQH
clone_size: .; j_call: TRBJ2-1; v_call: TRBV20-1; cdr3_aa: SARDPGGGEF
clone_size: many; j_call: TRBJ1-4; v_call: TRBV18; cdr3_aa: ASSPPSGSDNEKLF
clone_size: many; j_call: TRBJ2-2; v_call: TRBV7-9; cdr3_aa: ASSWTSGYNTGELF
clone_size: few; j_call: TRBJ2-5; v_call: TRBV12-3/TRBV12-4; cdr3_aa: ASSRDTQTQY
clone_size: many; j_call: TRBJ1-5; v_call: TRBV27; cdr3_aa: ASSLSADQPQH
clone_size: many; j_call: TRBJ1-5; v_call: TRBV6-6; cdr3_aa: ASSSNMQPQH
clone_size: many; j_call: TRBJ2-2; v_call: TRBV12-3/TRBV12-4; cdr3_aa: AIRTENTGELF
clone_size: many; j_call: TRBJ2-5; v_call: TRBV11-2; cdr3_aa: ASSPAGGQQTQY
clone_size: many; j_call: TRBJ2-3; v_call: TRBV12-3/TRBV12-4; cdr3_aa: ASSIRGTDTQY
clone_size: .; j_call: TRBJ2-7; v_call: TRBV12-3/TRBV12-4; cdr3_aa: ASSLSGGEEVQY
clone_size: many; j_call: TRBJ1-2; v_call: TRBV5-6; cdr3_aa: ASSFQDYGYT
clone_size: few; j_call: TRBJ1-2; v_call: TRBV12-3/TRBV12-4; cdr3_aa: ASSSRQRGYT